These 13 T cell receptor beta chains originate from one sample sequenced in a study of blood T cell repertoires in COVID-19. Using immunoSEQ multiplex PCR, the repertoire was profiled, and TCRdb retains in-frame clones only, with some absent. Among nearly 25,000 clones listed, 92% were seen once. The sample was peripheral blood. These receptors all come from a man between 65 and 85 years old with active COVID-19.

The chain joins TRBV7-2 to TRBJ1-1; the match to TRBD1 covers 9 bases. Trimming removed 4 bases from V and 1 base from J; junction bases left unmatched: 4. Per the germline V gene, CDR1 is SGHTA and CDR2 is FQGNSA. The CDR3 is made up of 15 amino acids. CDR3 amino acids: CASSSMTGGNTEAFF. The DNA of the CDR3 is TGTGCCAGCAGCTCAATGACAGGGGGGAACACTGAAGCTTTCTTT.

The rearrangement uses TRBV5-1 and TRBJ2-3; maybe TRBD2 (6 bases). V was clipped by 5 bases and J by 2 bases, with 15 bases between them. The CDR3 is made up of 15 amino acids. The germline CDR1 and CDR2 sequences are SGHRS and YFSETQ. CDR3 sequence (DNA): TGCGCCAGCAGTGGGGGACTGAGCCACACAGATACGCAGTATTTT. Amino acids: CASSGGLSHTDTQYF.

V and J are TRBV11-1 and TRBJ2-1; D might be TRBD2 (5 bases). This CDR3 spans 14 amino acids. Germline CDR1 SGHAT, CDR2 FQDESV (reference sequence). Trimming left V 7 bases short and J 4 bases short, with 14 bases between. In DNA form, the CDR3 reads TGTGCCAGCACCCTACTAGACCTTTACAATGAGCAGTTCTTC. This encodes CASTLLDLYNEQFF.

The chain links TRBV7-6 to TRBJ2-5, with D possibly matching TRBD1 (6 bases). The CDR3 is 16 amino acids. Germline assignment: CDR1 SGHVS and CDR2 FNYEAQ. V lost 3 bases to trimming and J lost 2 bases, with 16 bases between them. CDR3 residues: CASSFYPGQIQETQYF. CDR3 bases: TGTGCCAGCAGCTTCTATCCTGGACAGATACAAGAGACCCAGTACTTC.

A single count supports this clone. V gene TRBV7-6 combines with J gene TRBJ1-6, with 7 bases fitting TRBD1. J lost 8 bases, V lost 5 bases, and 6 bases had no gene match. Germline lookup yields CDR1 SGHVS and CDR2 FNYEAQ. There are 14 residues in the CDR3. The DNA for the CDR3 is TGTGCCAGCAGCCTGGGACAGAAAGATTCACCCCTCCACTTT. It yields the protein CASSLGQKDSPLHF.

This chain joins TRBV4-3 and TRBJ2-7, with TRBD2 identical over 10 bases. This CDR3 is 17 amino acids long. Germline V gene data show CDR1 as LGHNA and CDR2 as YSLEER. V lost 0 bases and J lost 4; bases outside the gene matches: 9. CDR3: CASSQDVPGLATYEQYF. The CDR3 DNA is TGCGCCAGCAGCCAAGATGTTCCGGGACTAGCGACATACGAGCAGTACTTC.

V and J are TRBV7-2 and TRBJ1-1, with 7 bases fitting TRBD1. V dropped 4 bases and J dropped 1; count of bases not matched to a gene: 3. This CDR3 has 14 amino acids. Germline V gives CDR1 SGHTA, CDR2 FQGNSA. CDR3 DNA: TGTGCCAGCAGCTGGGGACAGAGGAACACTGAAGCTTTCTTT. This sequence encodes CASSWGQRNTEAFF.

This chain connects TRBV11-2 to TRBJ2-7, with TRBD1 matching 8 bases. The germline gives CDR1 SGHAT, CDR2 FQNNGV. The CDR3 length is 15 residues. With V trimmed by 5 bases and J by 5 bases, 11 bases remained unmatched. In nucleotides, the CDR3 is TGTGCCAGCAGCACCCCCGGGACAGGTACAAACGAGCAGTACTTC. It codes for CASSTPGTGTNEQYF.

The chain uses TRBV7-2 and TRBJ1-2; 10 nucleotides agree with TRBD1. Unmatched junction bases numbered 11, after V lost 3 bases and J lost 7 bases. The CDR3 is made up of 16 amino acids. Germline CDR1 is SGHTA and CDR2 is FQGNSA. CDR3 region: CASSFGDRGGFTGYTF. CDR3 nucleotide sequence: TGTGCCAGCAGCTTTGGGGACAGGGGAGGGTTTACTGGCTACACCTTC.

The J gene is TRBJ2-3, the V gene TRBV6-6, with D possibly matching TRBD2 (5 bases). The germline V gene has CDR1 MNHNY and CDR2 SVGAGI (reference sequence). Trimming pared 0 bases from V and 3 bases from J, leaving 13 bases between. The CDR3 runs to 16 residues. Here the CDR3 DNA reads TGTGCCAGCAGTTACTCGCCCTCCCGGGGTACAGATACGCAGTATTTT. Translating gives CASSYSPSRGTDTQYF.

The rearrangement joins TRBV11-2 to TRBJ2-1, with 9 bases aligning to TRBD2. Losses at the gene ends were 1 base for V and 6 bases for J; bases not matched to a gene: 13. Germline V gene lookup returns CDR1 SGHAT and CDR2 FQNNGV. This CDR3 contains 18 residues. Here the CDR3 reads CASSLVGSSGKVGNEQFF. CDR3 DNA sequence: TGTGCCAGCAGCTTAGTCGGGTCTAGCGGGAAAGTAGGCAATGAGCAGTTCTTC.

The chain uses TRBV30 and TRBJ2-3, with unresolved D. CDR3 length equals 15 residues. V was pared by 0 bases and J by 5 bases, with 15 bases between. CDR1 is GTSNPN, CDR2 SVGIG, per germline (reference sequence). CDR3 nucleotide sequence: TGTGCCTGGAGTGTACCGGGTGTACGGAAAGATACGCAGTATTTT. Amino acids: CAWSVPGVRKDTQYF.

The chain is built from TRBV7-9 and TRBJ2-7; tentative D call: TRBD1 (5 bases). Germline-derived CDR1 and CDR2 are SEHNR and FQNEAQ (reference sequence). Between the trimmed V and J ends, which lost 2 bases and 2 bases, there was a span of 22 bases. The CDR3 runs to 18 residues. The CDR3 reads CASSLSPGKVFGTYEQYF. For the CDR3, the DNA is TGTGCCAGCAGCTTATCCCCAGGGAAGGTCTTCGGCACCTACGAGCAGTACTTC.